This note documents a single T cell receptor (beta chain) sequence. This entry is derived from a study of blood T cells in healthy people across ages. With a J-beta primer mix and a sample-barcoded 5' primer, a second PCR ran about 6 to 11 cycles. A tag from a template-switch adaptor with 12 random nucleotides marked each cDNA molecule. TCRdb reprocessed the 5' RACE reads with MiXCR, giving one entry per CDR3 protein. The data contain fewer than 1,000,000 distinct CDR3 sequences, about 42% of them singletons. The clonotype comes from a man aged 55 to 70 in good health. The sequenced sample was blood.

The CDR3 here is CASSFGRVDEQYF. CDR3 sequence (DNA): TGTGCCAGCAGTTTTGGCAGGGTTGACGAGCAGTACTTC. This sequence joins TRBV6-2 or TRBV6-3 and TRBJ2-4, with a weak D call TRBD1 (5 bases). The DNA end lines up better with TRBJ2-7; the J call may be wrong. In germline, CDR1 is MNHEY, CDR2 SVGEGT. The CDR3 consists of 13 residues.